This T cell receptor beta chain was identified in a study of prognosis after radiotherapy for stage I lung cancer. Study summary: It was considered that all non-small cell lung cancer patients were medically inoperable. A biologically effective dose of at least 100 Gy came via 3-5 SBRT fractions.

This clonotype was detected a few times. V lost 2 bases to trimming and J lost 7 bases, with 18 bases between them. Germline CDR1 and CDR2: MNHNS and SASEGT. This CDR3 is 15 amino acids long. TCR beta CDR3 was amplified from genomic DNA by two-round multiplex PCR. Individual primers that were specific to each TRBV and TRBJ gene served in first-round PCR. Via MiXCR, TCRdb re-called the multiplex PCR reads, giving one row per CDR3 protein. The sample has around 30,000 distinct CDR3 sequences; approximately 35% are singletons. The authors drew approximately 6 milliliters of peripheral blood at each of two time points.

V gene TRBV6-1 combines with J gene TRBJ2-7; D is uncertain. The specimen comprised PBMCs, sampled before or after stereotactic body radiation therapy (not recorded which). This clonotype was obtained from a donor aged 50 or older with non-small cell lung cancer. The CDR3, as DNA: TGTGCCAGCAGTGAAATGACGGTGGCTCCCCATGAGCAGTACTTC. Translating it yields CASSEMTVAPHEQYF.